The present TCR beta chain was sequenced within a study of OX40 agonist ivuxolimab in advanced cancers. Study details: Ivuxolimab is a fully human IgG2 antibody that activates OX40 (CD134). Study-wide points: The expanded peripheral T cells' antigen specificity was not determined.

The length of the CDR3 is 13 residues. V was shortened by 4 bases and J by 4 bases, with 10 bases between the two germline ends. Germline V gene lookup returns CDR1 MRHNA and CDR2 SNTAGT. There are a few counts of this clone. Its antigen is as yet unknown. Profiled with immunoSEQ multiplex PCR; TCRdb holds only in-frame clones, not every one. The profile shows 65,000 to 95,000 clones, 83% of them singletons. Sequenced here: CD4+ or CD8+ T cells sorted from blood, sampled in a trial of the OX40 agonist ivuxolimab. The chain employs TRBV6-4 and TRBJ1-2, with D perhaps TRBD1 (5 bases). The sequence was obtained from an adult with an advanced solid tumor such as melanoma, head and neck, liver or kidney cancer. This CDR3 reads CASSVEGSYGYTF. For the CDR3, the DNA is TGTGCCAGCAGTGTGGAGGGGTCCTATGGCTACACCTTC.